This TCR beta chain was sequenced in a study of post-analysis software for immune sequencing data. Findings and limits, study-wide: Compared with controls, patients had more of about 5 TRBV segments, including TRBV5-6, TRBV5-1 and TRBV20-1. Those with multiple sclerosis, the patient group, showed significantly lower normalized Chao1 diversity than controls.

V lost 8 bases, J lost 7 bases, and 14 bases lay in between. The CDR3 has 13 residues. The germline CDR1 and CDR2 sequences are MNHEY and SMNVEV (reference sequence). Researchers reported that TCR beta cDNA libraries carried unique molecular identifiers. Using its own MiXCR run on the PCR reads, TCRdb lists one record per CDR3 protein. The sample has fewer than 550,000 distinct CDR3 sequences, approximately 34% seen once. As to this clonotype: Antigen specificity is unknown.

The rearrangement joins TRBV27 to TRBJ1-4, with D tentatively TRBD1 (6 bases). What was sequenced was blood. The clonotype was recovered from a girl aged 2-17 years with multiple sclerosis. For the CDR3, the DNA is TGTGCCAGCCGGCGGACAGATATTGAAAAACTGTTTTTT. As protein: CASRRTDIEKLFF.